A single sample gave rise to the 12 T cell receptor beta chains below, sequenced in a study of vaccination effects on CD4 cells after COVID-19. No antigens are known for them. The culture ran for around nine days, and then CD4+ T cells were isolated. Using immunoSEQ multiplex PCR, the repertoire was profiled, and TCRdb retains in-frame clones only, with some absent. This table has 45,000 to 50,000 clones, 76% appearing once. The sample was CD4+ T cells from PBMCs cultured without peptide, taken before COVID-19 vaccination. The receptors shown here come from a human donor who had a prior SARS-CoV-2 infection.

The genes are TRBV7-6 and TRBJ1-5; D might be TRBD1 (5 bases). Trimming removed 9 bases from V and 0 bases from J, with 24 bases in between. This CDR3 is built from 18 residues. Germline V gene lookup returns CDR1 SGHVS and CDR2 FNYEAQ. The CDR3 protein is CASNLGTGLRYSNQPQHF. In DNA, the CDR3 is TGTGCCAGTAACCTCGGGACGGGGCTTCGCTATAGCAATCAGCCCCAGCATTTT.

As to this clone: The junction and the germline gene differ at one end; a read error may be behind it. V and J are TRBV2 and TRBJ1-2; TRBD1 agrees at 9 bases. The CDR3 length is 13 residues. Germline-derived CDR1 and CDR2 are SNHLY and FYNNEI. The CDR3 spells CGGMGQGNVGYTF. Written as DNA, the CDR3 is TGCGGGGGGATGGGACAGGGTAACGTCGGCTACACCTTC.

V is TRBV4-2 and J is TRBJ1-1; D is perhaps TRBD1 (5 bases). Germline loops: CDR1 LGHNA, CDR2 YNFKEQ. V lost 1 base and J lost 11, with 11 bases in between. The CDR3 loop spans 12 amino acids. The CDR3, as DNA: TGTGCCAGCAGCCAAGTTCCAGGGTTGGCTTTCTTT. It is translated as CASSQVPGLAFF.

This clone showed up just once. The chain is built from TRBV5-6 and TRBJ2-7; tentative D call: TRBD1 (5 bases). This CDR3 is built from 14 residues. CDR1 and CDR2 (germline): SGHDT, YYEEEE. V dropped 3 bases and J dropped 3 bases, with 13 bases sitting between them. CDR3 loop: CASSSNGQGYEQYF. Written as DNA, the CDR3 is TGTGCCAGCAGCTCCAACGGACAAGGCTACGAGCAGTACTTC.

This clone came up many times. The chain couples TRBV5-4 to TRBJ2-4, with D tentatively TRBD2 (6 bases). The germline V gene has CDR1 SGHNT and CDR2 YYREEE (reference sequence). This CDR3 comprises 17 residues. The V and J ends lost 1 base and 0 bases respectively, with 14 bases between them. The DNA of the CDR3 is TGTGCCAGCAGCTTGCTTGGGACTCGTCTAGCCAAAAACATTCAGTACTTC. Residues: CASSLLGTRLAKNIQYF.

This CDR3 is CASSEGLNPSTDTQYF. Written as DNA, the CDR3 is TGTGCCAGCAGTGAGGGGTTGAATCCTAGCACAGATACGCAGTATTTT. The chain carries TRBV6-1 and TRBJ2-3; D unclear. The CDR3 totals 16 residues. In germline, CDR1 is MNHNS, CDR2 SASEGT. Trimming removed 3 bases at V and 0 bases at J, with 13 bases between.

The chain couples TRBV7-9 to TRBJ2-5; no clear D. Germline V gene data show CDR1 as SEHNR and CDR2 as FQNEAQ (reference sequence). The CDR3 consists of 13 residues. The V gene lost 5 bases and the J gene lost 2 bases, with 9 bases spanning the gap. The CDR3 loop is CASSLQHQETQYF. CDR3 sequence (DNA): TGTGCCAGCAGCCTACAACATCAAGAGACCCAGTACTTC.

This clone was seen a handful of times. This rearrangement joins TRBV30 to TRBJ2-1; D may be TRBD1 (6 bases). Germline CDR1 and CDR2: GTSNPN and SVGIG (reference sequence). This CDR3 is 11 amino acids long. The V and J ends lost 5 bases and 10 bases respectively, with 12 bases between them. The CDR3 bases are TGTGCCTGGGGATATCAGGGGGAGCAGTTCTTC. Translation: CAWGYQGEQFF.

The sample holds a few counts of this clone. V gene TRBV27 combines with J gene TRBJ2-1, with D possibly matching TRBD1 (6 bases). The CDR3 totals 13 residues. Germline V gene data show CDR1 as MNHEY and CDR2 as SMNVEV (reference sequence). Trimming shortened V by 6 bases and J by 4 bases, and 10 bases separated the two germline ends. The CDR3 DNA sequence: TGTGCCAGCAGGAACACAGGGTACAATGAGCAGTTCTTC. This encodes CASRNTGYNEQFF.

This clone was counted a few times. The chain is built from TRBV27 and TRBJ2-7, with D unclear. Trimming removed 8 bases from V and 2 bases from J, with 10 bases in between. Germline CDR1 and CDR2: MNHEY and SMNVEV (reference sequence). The CDR3 is 12 amino acids. The CDR3 region has the DNA TGTGCCAGCTGGGCTACTCCCTACGAGCAGTACTTC. Amino acid sequence: CASWATPYEQYF.

The sample holds one count of this clone. This chain connects TRBV3-1 (or the pseudogene TRBV3-2) to TRBJ2-5; a weak D match, TRBD2 (6 bases). Germline V gene sequence: CDR1 LGHDT, CDR2 YNNKEL (reference sequence). V gave up 1 base and J gave up 4 bases, with 7 bases separating them. There are 13 residues in the CDR3. CDR3 protein: CASSQVGGETQYF. The CDR3 nucleotides read TGTGCCAGCAGCCAAGTGGGGGGAGAGACCCAGTACTTC.

The gene calls are TRBV27 and TRBJ2-1, with D maybe TRBD2 (6 bases). This CDR3 has 17 residues. The germline gives CDR1 MNHEY, CDR2 SMNVEV (reference sequence). The V and J ends lost 6 bases and 0 bases respectively, with 18 bases between them. The CDR3 DNA is TGTGCCAGCAGCCTAATACTAGCCAGGAGCTCCTACAATGAGCAGTTCTTC. This codes for CASSLILARSSYNEQFF.